A selection of T cell receptor beta chains follows, all from one sample in a study of cytomegalovirus exposure and HLA in healthy donors. This table comes from immunoSEQ multiplex PCR, and its TCRdb copy is limited to in-frame clones, with some not included. Of approximately 150,000 clones listed, under 80% are singletons. The sequenced sample was PBMCs. The receptors come from a human donor in good health. Each CDR3 is given with its conserved first and last residue. A D gene is named only where the DNA matches it firmly. Clone size is not always given. Where it is, it says once, few, many or a class for expanded clones.

CDR3aa: CASSISSGGEQYF
CDR3nt: TGTGCCAGTAGTATTAGTAGCGGGGGAGAGCAGTACTTC
len: 13
d_gene: TRBD2
abundance: .
v_gene: TRBV19
j_gene: TRBJ2-7

CDR3aa: CASSVEEYGYTF
CDR3nt: TGTGCCAGCAGTGTGGAGGAGTATGGCTACACCTTC
len: 12
d_gene: .
abundance: .
v_gene: TRBV2
j_gene: TRBJ1-2

CDR3aa: CASSRRGTGGEQYF
CDR3nt: TGTGCTAGCAGCCGCCGCGGGACAGGCGGCGAGCAGTACTTC
len: 14
d_gene: TRBD1
abundance: .
v_gene: TRBV7-7
j_gene: TRBJ2-7

CDR3aa: CASGNRGAGTGELFF
CDR3nt: TGTGCCAGCGGCAACAGGGGGGCTGGGACCGGGGAGCTGTTTTTT
len: 15
d_gene: TRBD1
abundance: .
v_gene: TRBV6-5
j_gene: TRBJ2-2

CDR3aa: CASSSVDRGRGDTQYF
CDR3nt: TGTGCCAGCAGCTCGGTAGACAGGGGCAGGGGAGATACGCAGTATTTT
len: 16
d_gene: TRBD1
abundance: .
v_gene: TRBV13
j_gene: TRBJ2-3

CDR3aa: CASFPGTGVMNTEAFF
CDR3nt: TGCGCCAGTTTTCCCGGGACAGGGGTCATGAACACTGAAGCTTTCTTT
len: 16
d_gene: TRBD1
abundance: .
v_gene: TRBV4-1
j_gene: TRBJ1-1

CDR3aa: CASSDSSSGITYEQYF
CDR3nt: TGTGCCAGCAGTGATAGCTCTAGCGGGATCACCTACGAGCAGTACTTC
len: 16
d_gene: TRBD2
abundance: few
v_gene: TRBV6-1
j_gene: TRBJ2-7

CDR3aa: CSARDTDEQFF
CDR3nt: TGCAGTGCTAGAGATACGGATGAGCAGTTCTTC
len: 11
d_gene: .
abundance: .
v_gene: TRBV20-1
j_gene: TRBJ2-1

CDR3aa: CASSISLYRQGGPEAFF
CDR3nt: TGTGCCAGTAGTATCTCACTTTATCGACAGGGGGGCCCTGAAGCTTTCTTT
len: 17
d_gene: TRBD1
abundance: .
v_gene: TRBV19
j_gene: TRBJ1-1

CDR3aa: CASSIGQGNSPLHF
CDR3nt: TGTGCCAGTAGTATAGGTCAGGGGAATTCACCCCTCCACTTT
len: 14
d_gene: .
abundance: .
v_gene: TRBV19
j_gene: TRBJ1-6

CDR3aa: CAISERGASNQPQHF
CDR3nt: TGTGCCATCAGTGAACGGGGGGCAAGCAATCAGCCCCAGCATTTT
len: 15
d_gene: .
abundance: few
v_gene: TRBV10-3
j_gene: TRBJ1-5

CDR3aa: CASSLLGQGVYEQYF
CDR3nt: TGTGCCAGCAGCTTACTTGGACAGGGGGTTTACGAGCAGTACTTC
len: 15
d_gene: TRBD1
abundance: .
v_gene: TRBV27
j_gene: TRBJ2-7

CDR3aa: CSVTGQGVVGAFF
CDR3nt: TGCAGCGTGACGGGACAGGGGGTCGTTGGAGCTTTCTTT
len: 13
d_gene: TRBD1
abundance: .
v_gene: TRBV29-1
j_gene: TRBJ1-1

CDR3aa: CAISESVESNQPQHF
CDR3nt: TGTGCCATCAGTGAGTCGGTGGAGAGCAATCAGCCCCAGCATTTT
len: 15
d_gene: .
abundance: .
v_gene: TRBV10-3
j_gene: TRBJ1-5

CDR3aa: CAWTRDRSYEQYF
CDR3nt: TGTGCCTGGACCCGGGACAGGAGTTACGAGCAGTACTTC
len: 13
d_gene: TRBD1
abundance: .
v_gene: TRBV30
j_gene: TRBJ2-7

CDR3aa: CASSLVRQGRAGELFF
CDR3nt: TGTGCCAGCAGCTTAGTACGCCAGGGCAGGGCCGGGGAGCTGTTTTTT
len: 16
d_gene: .
abundance: few
v_gene: TRBV7-6
j_gene: TRBJ2-2